This is a list of T cell receptor beta chains from one sample in a study of Graves' ophthalmopathy and Graves' hyperthyroidism. TCRdb processed the multiplex PCR reads anew with MiXCR; each CDR3 protein has one entry. The data contain some 1.1 million distinct CDR3 sequences, about two fifths of them seen just once; the ten biggest clones take up around 10%. The sample comprised peripheral blood or thyroid tissue (not recorded which). Receptor source: an adult man with Graves' hyperthyroidism. Both conserved end residues are part of each CDR3. The D gene is left open where the match is weak. Clone size is stated in some rows and not others, as once, few, many or a class when expanded.

size: many; J: TRBJ1-5; V: TRBV29-1; D: .; CDR3: CSVAGAPGQPQHF; DNA: TGCAGCGTTGCGGGGGCGCCGGGTCAGCCCCAGCATTTT
size: many; J: TRBJ2-6; V: TRBV9; D: .; CDR3: CASSVVAGQSGANVLTF; DNA: TGTGCCAGCAGCGTAGTGGCGGGCCAATCTGGGGCCAACGTCCTGACTTTC
size: few; J: TRBJ2-5; V: TRBV13; D: .; CDR3: CASSHGGRVETQYF; DNA: TGTGCCAGCAGCCATGGGGGGCGCGTGGAGACCCAGTACTTC
size: once; J: TRBJ2-5; V: TRBV29-1; D: .; CDR3: CSVIGVQQETQYF; DNA: TGCAGTGTTATCGGGGTACAGCAAGAGACCCAGTACTTC
size: .; J: TRBJ2-2; V: TRBV10-3; D: TRBD2; CDR3: CASSYSVAGGRELFF; DNA: TGTGCCAGCAGTTACTCCGTAGCGGGAGGGCGGGAGCTGTTTTTT
size: many; J: TRBJ2-5; V: TRBV28; D: .; CDR3: CASSLLGGLVETQYF; DNA: TGTGCCAGCAGTTTACTAGGGGGGTTGGTAGAGACCCAGTACTTC
size: many; J: TRBJ1-2; V: TRBV19; D: .; CDR3: CASSLQTAGYGYTF; DNA: TGTGCCAGTAGTCTCCAGACAGCCGGGTATGGCTACACCTTC
size: .; J: TRBJ1-1; V: TRBV7-2; D: .; CDR3: CASRDPTDTEAFF; DNA: TGTGCCAGCAGAGATCCGACCGACACTGAAGCTTTCTTT
size: few; J: TRBJ1-6; V: TRBV10-3; D: TRBD1; CDR3: CAISEGGGTDLTSPLHF; DNA: TGTGCCATCAGCGAAGGGGGGGGGACAGATCTGACTTCACCCCTCCACTTT
size: few; J: TRBJ2-2; V: TRBV5-1; D: .; CDR3: CASSIQVERAGELFF; DNA: TGCGCCAGCAGCATTCAGGTGGAGCGGGCCGGGGAGCTGTTTTTT
size: .; J: TRBJ1-5; V: TRBV19; D: .; CDR3: CASSISGGVENQPQHF; DNA: TGTGCCAGTAGTATCTCGGGCGGGGTCGAGAATCAGCCCCAGCATTTT
size: .; J: TRBJ2-7; V: TRBV18; D: .; CDR3: CASSPLPTNEQYF; DNA: TGTGCCAGCTCACCACTGCCCACCAACGAGCAGTACTTC
size: .; J: TRBJ2-7; V: TRBV20-1; D: .; CDR3: CSAGRLGEQYF; DNA: TGCAGTGCTGGCCGACTCGGCGAGCAGTACTTC
size: many; J: TRBJ1-1; V: TRBV14; D: .; CDR3: CASSQDFQGRNTEAFF; DNA: TGTGCCAGCAGCCAAGATTTCCAGGGGAGGAACACTGAAGCTTTCTTT
size: .; J: TRBJ2-5; V: TRBV25-1; D: TRBD2; CDR3: CASTPRGESETQYF; DNA: TGTGCCAGCACCCCCCGGGGGGAGTCGGAGACCCAGTACTTC
size: few; J: TRBJ2-2; V: TRBV7-8; D: TRBD1; CDR3: CASSLHGQDTGELFF; DNA: TGTGCCAGCAGCCTCCACGGACAGGACACCGGGGAGCTGTTTTTT
size: many; J: TRBJ2-7; V: TRBV2; D: .; CDR3: CASNQDSSYEQYF; DNA: TGTGCCAGCAATCAGGATTCCTCCTACGAGCAGTACTTC
size: many; J: TRBJ1-5; V: TRBV9; D: .; CDR3: CASSVGTVGNQPQHF; DNA: TGTGCCAGCAGCGTAGGGACAGTAGGTAATCAGCCCCAGCATTTT
size: .; J: TRBJ2-7; V: TRBV10-3; D: .; CDR3: CAISLAAPYEQYF; DNA: TGTGCCATCAGTTTAGCGGCCCCCTACGAGCAGTACTTC
size: .; J: TRBJ1-2; V: TRBV6-6; D: TRBD1; CDR3: CASKGTAINYGYTF; DNA: TGTGCCAGCAAAGGGACAGCAATTAACTATGGCTACACCTTC
size: many; J: TRBJ2-7; V: TRBV7-8; D: .; CDR3: CASSLRQDSYEQYF; DNA: TGTGCCAGCAGCTTGAGACAGGACTCCTACGAGCAGTACTTC
size: once; J: TRBJ2-7; V: TRBV6-2/TRBV6-3; D: TRBD2; CDR3: CASSSEAGGTYEQYF; DNA: TGTGCCAGCAGTTCCGAAGCGGGGGGGACCTACGAGCAGTACTTC
size: few; J: TRBJ2-5; V: TRBV24-1; D: TRBD2; CDR3: CATSGGLWPQYF; DNA: TGTGCCACCAGCGGGGGGTTGTGGCCCCAGTACTTC
size: many; J: TRBJ1-1; V: TRBV24-1; D: .; CDR3: CAASGRNTKAFF; DNA: TGTGCCGCCTCCGGACGGAACACAAAAGCTTTCTTT
size: many; J: TRBJ1-5; V: TRBV7-9; D: .; CDR3: CASSLNRGTPQHF; DNA: TGTGCCAGCAGCTTGAACCGGGGCACGCCCCAGCATTTT